Presented here are 11 T cell receptor beta chains from one specimen sequenced in a study of shared clonotypes between healthy human individuals. Clones were read by immunoSEQ multiplex PCR, and TCRdb kept only the in-frame ones, dropping some. The sample consists of about half a million clones, about four fifths of them appearing once. Sequenced: PBMCs. The receptors stem from a woman aged 40-49 years in good health. Some clones in this sample may be carry-over from other donors' samples.

This sequence joins TRBV27 and TRBJ2-7, with D possibly TRBD1 on 6 matching bases. V lost 6 bases to trimming and J lost 6 bases, with 15 bases between them. This CDR3 is 13 amino acids long. Germline CDR1 reads MNHEY; CDR2 reads SMNVEV (reference sequence). The CDR3 sequence: CASRPSSGAEQYF. The CDR3, as DNA: TGTGCCAGCAGACCTAGCTCAGGGGCCGAGCAGTACTTC.

The rearrangement joins TRBV25-1 to TRBJ2-5, with TRBD1 as a possible D gene (6 bases). Gene TRBJ2-7 matches the end of the DNA better, so the J call may be wrong. The germline CDR1 and CDR2 sequences are MGHDK and SYGVNS. This CDR3 spans 13 amino acids. The CDR3 DNA is TGTGCCAGCAGTGATAACAGGGTATACGAGCAGTACTTC. Amino acids: CASSDNRVYEQYF.

The CDR3 protein is CASSTYSYEQYF. The CDR3 bases are TGTGCCAGCAGCACTTACAGCTACGAGCAGTACTTC. The V and J genes are TRBV7-2 and TRBJ2-7; D is unresolved. The CDR3 totals 12 residues. With 5 bases removed from V and 3 bases from J, the gap between germline ends came to 8 bases. The germline gives CDR1 SGHTA, CDR2 FQGNSA.

This clone was counted at least ten times. This rearrangement joins TRBV27 to TRBJ2-7; 9 bases line up with TRBD2. The V segment lost 8 bases and the J segment 5 bases; nucleotides outside the gene matches: 16. The CDR3 covers 16 residues. CDR1 MNHEY and CDR2 SMNVEV come from the germline V gene (reference sequence). In nucleotides, the CDR3 is TGTGCCAGCCGAGATCGGAAAGCGGGAGGATTCCACGAGCAGTACTTC. Its translation: CASRDRKAGGFHEQYF.

V and J are TRBV19 and TRBJ2-2; D gene unclear. The CDR3 length is 12 residues. In germline, CDR1 is LNHDA, CDR2 SQIVND (reference sequence). V was cut by 4 bases and J by 7 bases, with 7 bases left in between. CDR3 nucleotides: TGTGCCAGTAGTAGCTCGTTCGGGGAGCTGTTTTTT. Translating it yields CASSSSFGELFF.

The rearrangement uses TRBV28 and TRBJ1-4; no clear D. Trimming removed 3 bases from V and 4 bases from J, with 18 bases in between. The CDR3 contains 17 residues. CDR1 is MDHEN and CDR2 is SYDVKM in the germline V gene. CDR3 in amino acids: CASSFLGPVGFNEKLFF. DNA of the CDR3: TGTGCCAGCAGTTTTCTTGGACCTGTTGGGTTTAATGAAAAACTGTTTTTT.

The rearrangement joins TRBV21-1 to TRBJ2-5. TRBV21-1 is listed as a pseudogene. This CDR3 is built from 17 residues. The CDR3 sequence is CASSKRGRGRGSETQYF. Here the CDR3 DNA reads TGTGCCAGCAGCAAAAGGGGACGGGGACGCGGTTCAGAGACCCAGTACTTC.

The chain links TRBV29-1 to TRBJ1-4; D is possibly TRBD1 (5 bases). The CDR3 consists of 15 residues. The germline gives CDR1 SQVTM, CDR2 ANQGSEA. Trimming removed 4 bases at V and 0 bases at J, with 12 bases between. Here the CDR3 DNA reads TGCAGCGTTGTAATAGACAGTGCAACTAATGAAAAACTGTTTTTT. Translated: CSVVIDSATNEKLFF.

The rearrangement uses TRBV9 and TRBJ2-1; D unresolved. This CDR3 region has 17 residues. Looked up from germline, CDR1 is SGDLS and CDR2 is YYNGEE. The V end was cut by 2 bases, the J end by 8 bases, with 23 bases between. In DNA form, the CDR3 reads TGTGCCAGCAGCGTGACGTGGTCAGCGCATAATCGGGATGAGCAGTTCTTC. It yields the protein CASSVTWSAHNRDEQFF.

V and J are TRBV5-4 and TRBJ2-5; possible D gene TRBD1, 7 bases. The CDR3 runs to 15 residues. Germline values: CDR1 SGHNT, CDR2 YYREEE (reference sequence). The germline V and J ends were trimmed by 4 bases and 1 base, with 14 bases remaining between them. The CDR3 region has the DNA TGTGCCAGCAGCGGAGGGACAGTAAGCCAAGAGACCCAGTACTTC. Its protein is CASSGGTVSQETQYF.

The rearrangement uses TRBV4-1 and TRBJ2-3, with a possible D match to TRBD2 (6 bases). The CDR3 is 15 amino acids. CDR1 is MGHRA and CDR2 is YSYEKL in the germline V gene. V was shortened by 1 base and J by 2 bases, with 10 bases between the two germline ends. CDR3 nucleotide sequence: TGCGCCAGCAGCCAAGTCCGGGACTTCACAGATACGCAGTATTTT. It is translated as CASSQVRDFTDTQYF.